This T cell receptor (beta chain) was observed in a study of cytomegalovirus exposure and HLA in healthy donors. Study information: HLA-typed donors were the source of about 90 million unique TCRs held in an early data release.

With 60 Vbeta and 13 Jbeta primers, the PCR was carried out. Using immunoSEQ multiplex PCR, the repertoire was profiled, and TCRdb retains in-frame clones only, with some absent. The sample table includes approximately 120,000 clones. Of note for this clone: Its antigen is undetermined.

Study-wide points: Most of the TCR beta V segments (in an earlier analysis) were productive either about 87% or about 30% of the time. There were some 150 TCR beta chains listed as cytomegalovirus-associated.

The specimen was PBMCs. This TCR was sampled from an older woman in good health and CMV-seronegative.

The chain's CDR3 is CASKGELDTQYF. The CDR3 region has the DNA TGTGCCAGCAAGGGGGAATTGGATACGCAGTATTTT. This rearrangement joins TRBV5-4 to TRBJ2-3; perhaps TRBD1 as D (6 bases). There are 12 residues in the CDR3. V was cut by 6 bases and J by 6 bases, with 11 bases left in between. Germline V lookup: CDR1 SGHNT, CDR2 YYREEE (reference sequence). Full variable domain (remainder filled in from reference TRBV5-4 and TRBJ2-3): ETGVTQSPTHLIKTRGQQVTLRCSSQSGHNTVSWYQQALGQGPQFIFQYYREEENGRGNFPPRFSGLQFPNYSSELNVNALELDDSALYLCASKGELDTQYFGPGTRLTVL.